This paragraph reports one T cell receptor (beta chain). Reverse transcribed after extraction, RNA yielded cDNA as the sequencing template. Sequenced by immunoSEQ multiplex PCR; TCRdb stores in-frame clones only, minus some. Of more than 95,000 clones in the sample, 35% to 40% were seen once. The entry originates in a study of CD8+ T cells in alopecia areata. The CDR3 loop spans 12 amino acids. Trimming pared 0 bases from V and 7 bases from J, leaving 3 bases between. Germline V gene data show CDR1 as SGHTA and CDR2 as FQGNSA. The TCR was taken from a human donor with alopecia areata. The chain recombines TRBV7-2 with TRBJ2-2, with D unclear. The sequencing sample was made of CD4+ T cells sorted from blood. The CDR3 DNA follows: TGTGCCAGCAGCTTAGCTGTCGGGGAGCTGTTTTTT. It translates to CASSLAVGELFF.